The 18 T cell receptor beta chains presented below share a single source sample, sequenced in a study of blood T cell repertoires in COVID-19 (dated by TCRdb to about 2020). Preparation of the library involved the immunoSEQ multiplex PCR assay. TCRdb stores this immuneACCESS table with in-frame sequences only. Part of the clones is absent; in the studies checked, under half of the shortfall reflects unresolved V genes, and no reason is known for the rest. This sample lists tens of thousands of clones; 90% were detected once. Jointly, the top ten make up approximately 1.6% of the sample. The sequenced sample was peripheral blood. These receptors all come from a man aged 50-59 years with acute or convalescent COVID-19.

The rearrangement joins TRBV4-1 to TRBJ2-1, with a tentative D call TRBD2 (5 bases). The CDR3 runs to 14 residues. V was clipped by 0 bases and J by 5 bases, with 8 bases between them. Germline V gives CDR1 MGHRA, CDR2 YSYEKL. CDR3 in DNA: TGCGCCAGCAGCCAAGAATTAGCGAACAATGAGCAGTTCTTC. It codes for CASSQELANNEQFF.

The chain carries TRBV11-1 and TRBJ2-3, with 8 bases identical to TRBD2. The V gene's germline CDR1 is SGHAT and CDR2 FQDESV (reference sequence). The CDR3 covers 15 residues. The V and J ends lost 5 bases and 1 base, in that order; junction bases with no gene match: 5. The CDR3 region is CASSPAGGGTDTQYF. The CDR3 nucleotides read TGTGCCAGCAGCCCAGCCGGGGGGGGCACAGATACGCAGTATTTT.

V usage is TRBV2 and J usage is TRBJ1-6, with D maybe TRBD1 (5 bases). Germline V gene lookup returns CDR1 SNHLY and CDR2 FYNNEI. The CDR3 loop spans 14 amino acids. Deletions cut 3 bases from V and 10 bases from J, with 13 bases between. This CDR3 is CASSEGRVASPLHF. DNA for the CDR3: TGTGCCAGCAGTGAGGGCAGGGTAGCATCACCCCTCCACTTT.

This chain joins TRBV5-1 and TRBJ2-5, with 10 bases lining up with TRBD2. V trimming: 0 bases; J trimming: 5 bases; junction bases outside the gene matches: 7. CDR1 and CDR2 (germline): SGHRS, YFSETQ. The length of the CDR3 is 16 residues. Written as DNA, the CDR3 is TGCGCCAGCAGCTTGGGGCTAGCGGGGGCCGGGGAGACCCAGTACTTC. This sequence encodes CASSLGLAGAGETQYF.

The chain carries TRBV24-1 and TRBJ2-2; D might be TRBD1 (5 bases). CDR1 is KGHDR and CDR2 is SFDVKD in the germline V gene. This CDR3 comprises 14 residues. Trimming shortened V by 5 bases and J by 4 bases, and 10 bases separated the two germline ends. CDR3 region: CATSAGQTTGELFF. The CDR3 DNA reads as TGTGCCACCAGTGCAGGACAAACCACCGGGGAGCTGTTTTTT.

The chain carries TRBV4-3 and TRBJ1-1; D uncertain. Germline V gene data show CDR1 as LGHNA and CDR2 as YSLEER. This CDR3 comprises 15 residues. Trimming took 0 bases from V and 7 from J, leaving 15 bases between them. The CDR3 DNA is TGCGCCAGCAGCCAAGATCTTACCAGGAAAGGTGAAGCTTTCTTT. This sequence encodes CASSQDLTRKGEAFF.

The chain couples TRBV3-1 (or the pseudogene TRBV3-2) to TRBJ1-2; 7 bases align to TRBD1. The V and J ends lost 2 bases and 6 bases, in that order; junction bases with no gene match: 12. Germline loops: CDR1 LGHDT, CDR2 YNNKEL (reference sequence). The CDR3 loop spans 16 amino acids. The CDR3 protein is CASSQIPTGFFDGYTF. CDR3 nucleotides: TGTGCCAGCAGCCAAATCCCGACAGGGTTTTTTGATGGCTACACCTTC.

The genes are TRBV2 and TRBJ1-2; a weak D match, TRBD1 (6 bases). Germline CDR1 reads SNHLY; CDR2 reads FYNNEI. The CDR3 sequence is 14 residues long. V gave up 5 bases and J gave up 8 bases, with 18 bases separating them. Here the CDR3 reads CASSLNQGLVGYTF. CDR3 sequence (DNA): TGTGCCAGCAGTCTAAACCAGGGGCTGGTAGGCTACACCTTC.

The chain uses TRBV6-5 and TRBJ1-4; D not resolved. This CDR3 contains 15 residues. CDR1 is MNHEY and CDR2 is SVGAGI in the germline V gene. V was trimmed by 6 bases and J by 5 bases, leaving 16 bases between them. The DNA for the CDR3 is TGTGCCAGCAGCGTCTCGGGAGAAAGGAATGAAAAACTGTTTTTT. Translation gives CASSVSGERNEKLFF.

The V gene is TRBV2, the J gene TRBJ2-6, with 9 nucleotides matching TRBD2. This CDR3 has 17 amino acids. J gave up 0 bases and V 6 bases, and 6 bases lay outside the gene matches. Germline CDR1 reads SNHLY; CDR2 reads FYNNEI. CDR3 sequence (DNA): TGTGCCAGCAGAAGACTAGCGGAAAACTCTGGGGCCAACGTCCTGACTTTC. Protein sequence: CASRRLAENSGANVLTF.

This chain connects TRBV18 to TRBJ2-1; 7 bases are a match to TRBD2. This CDR3 has 15 amino acids. The germline V gene has CDR1 KGHSH and CDR2 LQKENI. V was pared by 2 bases and J by 4 bases, with 5 bases of the junction left unmatched. CDR3 DNA: TGTGCCAGCTCACCATATCGGGGGGATTACAATGAGCAGTTCTTC. It is translated as CASSPYRGDYNEQFF.

V gene TRBV5-4 combines with J gene TRBJ2-7; TRBD1 aligns across 9 bases. This CDR3 has 15 amino acids. Germline CDR1 and CDR2: SGHNT and YYREEE (reference sequence). V lost 5 bases to trimming and J lost 1 base; unmatched junction nucleotides: 7. CDR3 sequence reads: CASSSGQGRSYEQYF. In nucleotides, the CDR3 is TGTGCCAGCAGTTCTGGACAGGGGCGATCCTACGAGCAGTACTTC.

The chain links TRBV28 to TRBJ1-2, with no clear D. CDR1 MDHEN and CDR2 SYDVKM come from the germline V gene. The CDR3 is made up of 12 amino acids. V was shortened by 9 bases and J by 0 bases, with 8 bases between the two germline ends. The CDR3 DNA reads TGTGCCAGTGCTATAGCTAACTATGGCTACACCTTC. As protein: CASAIANYGYTF.

The chain couples TRBV24-1 to TRBJ1-4; tentatively, D is TRBD1 (5 bases). Germline V gives CDR1 KGHDR, CDR2 SFDVKD. The germline V and J ends were trimmed by 4 bases and 7 bases, with 12 bases remaining between them. CDR3 length: 14 residues. CDR3 region: CATSESGFSEKLFF. The CDR3 nucleotides read TGTGCCACCAGTGAGTCAGGGTTTAGTGAAAAACTGTTTTTT.

This chain links TRBV5-1 with TRBJ2-7, with TRBD1 identical over 7 bases. V trimming: 0 bases; J trimming: 3 bases; junction bases outside the gene matches: 3. The CDR3 consists of 14 residues. Germline CDR1 is SGHRS and CDR2 is YFSETQ. The CDR3 spells CASSLVGQNYEQYF. In nucleotides, the CDR3 is TGCGCCAGCAGCTTGGTGGGACAGAACTACGAGCAGTACTTC.

On this clone itself: The junction and the germline gene differ at one end; a read error may be behind it. The rearrangement uses TRBV5-4 and TRBJ1-6; D is ambiguous. The CDR3 loop spans 16 amino acids. CDR1 and CDR2 from the germline V gene are SGHNT and YYREEE (reference sequence). The CDR3 region has the DNA TGTGCCAGCAGCCCGGACTTGAGCTCCTATAATTCACCCCCCCACTTT. Encoded protein: CASSPDLSSYNSPPHF.

The V gene is TRBV6-5, the J gene TRBJ2-1; D might be TRBD2 (6 bases). Between the trimmed V and J ends, which lost 6 bases and 6 bases, there was a span of 18 bases. CDR1 is MNHEY and CDR2 is SVGAGI in the germline V gene. The CDR3 length is 15 residues. CDR3 in amino acids: CASRRGSGPINEQFF. CDR3 nucleotide sequence: TGTGCCAGCAGGCGGGGAAGCGGACCGATCAATGAGCAGTTCTTC.

The rearrangement links TRBV7-9 to TRBJ2-1, with 8 bases matching TRBD1. V dropped 5 bases and J dropped 4; count of bases not matched to a gene: 10. Germline V lookup: CDR1 SEHNR, CDR2 FQNEAQ (reference sequence). The CDR3 length is 16 residues. CDR3 DNA sequence: TGTGCCAGCAGCCCCGCGGGACAGGCGATATACAATGAGCAGTTCTTC. This translates into CASSPAGQAIYNEQFF.